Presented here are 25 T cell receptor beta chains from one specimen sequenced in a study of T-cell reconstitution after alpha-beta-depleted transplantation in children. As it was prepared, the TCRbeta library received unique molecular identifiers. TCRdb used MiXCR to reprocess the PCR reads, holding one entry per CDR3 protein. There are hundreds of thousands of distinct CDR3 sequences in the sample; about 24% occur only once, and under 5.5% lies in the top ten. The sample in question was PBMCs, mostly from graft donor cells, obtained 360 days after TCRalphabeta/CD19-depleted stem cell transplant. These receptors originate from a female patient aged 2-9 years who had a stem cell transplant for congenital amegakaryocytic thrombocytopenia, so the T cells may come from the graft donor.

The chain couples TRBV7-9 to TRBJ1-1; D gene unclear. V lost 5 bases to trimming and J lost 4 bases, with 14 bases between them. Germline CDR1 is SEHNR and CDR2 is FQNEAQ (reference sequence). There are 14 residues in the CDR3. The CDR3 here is CASSRGGEGTEAFF. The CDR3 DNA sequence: TGTGCCAGCAGCCGGGGAGGTGAGGGCACTGAAGCTTTCTTT.

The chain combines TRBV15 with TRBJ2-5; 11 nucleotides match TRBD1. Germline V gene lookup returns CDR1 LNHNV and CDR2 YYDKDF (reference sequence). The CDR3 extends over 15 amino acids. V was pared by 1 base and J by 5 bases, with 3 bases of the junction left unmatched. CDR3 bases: TGTGCCACCAGCAGAGGGACAGGGGGCTCGGAGACCCAGTACTTC. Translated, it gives CATSRGTGGSETQYF.

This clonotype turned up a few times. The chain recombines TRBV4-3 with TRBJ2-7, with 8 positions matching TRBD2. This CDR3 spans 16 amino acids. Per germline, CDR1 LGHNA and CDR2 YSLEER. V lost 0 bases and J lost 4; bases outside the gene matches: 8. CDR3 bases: TGCGCCAGCAGCCAAGATCGGGGGGGCTTCTTTTACGAGCAGTACTTC. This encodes CASSQDRGGFFYEQYF.

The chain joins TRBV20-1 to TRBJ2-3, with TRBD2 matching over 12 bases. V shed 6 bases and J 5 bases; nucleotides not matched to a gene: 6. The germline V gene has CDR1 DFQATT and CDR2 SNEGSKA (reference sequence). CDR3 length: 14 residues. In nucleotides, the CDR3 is TGCAGTGCAAGAACTAGCGGGAGGATAGATACGCAGTATTTT. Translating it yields CSARTSGRIDTQYF.

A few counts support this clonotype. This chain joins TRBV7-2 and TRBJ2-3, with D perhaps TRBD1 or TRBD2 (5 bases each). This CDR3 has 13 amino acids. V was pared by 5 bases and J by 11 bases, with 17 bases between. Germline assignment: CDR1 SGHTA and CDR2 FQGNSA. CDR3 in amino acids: CASSPTRGAMQYF. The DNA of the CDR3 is TGTGCCAGCAGCCCGACGAGAGGGGCGATGCAGTATTTT.

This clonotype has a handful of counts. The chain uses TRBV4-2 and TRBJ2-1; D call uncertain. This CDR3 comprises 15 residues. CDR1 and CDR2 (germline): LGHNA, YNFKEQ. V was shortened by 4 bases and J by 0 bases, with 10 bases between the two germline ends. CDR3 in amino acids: CASSPRTSSYNEQFF. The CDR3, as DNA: TGTGCCAGCAGCCCTAGGACGAGCTCCTACAATGAGCAGTTCTTC.

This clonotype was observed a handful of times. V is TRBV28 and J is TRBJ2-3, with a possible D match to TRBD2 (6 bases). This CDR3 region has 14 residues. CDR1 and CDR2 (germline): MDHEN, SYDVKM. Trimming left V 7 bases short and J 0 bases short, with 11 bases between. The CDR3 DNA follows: TGTGCCAGCAATCGGGGGACTAGCACAGATACGCAGTATTTT. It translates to CASNRGTSTDTQYF.

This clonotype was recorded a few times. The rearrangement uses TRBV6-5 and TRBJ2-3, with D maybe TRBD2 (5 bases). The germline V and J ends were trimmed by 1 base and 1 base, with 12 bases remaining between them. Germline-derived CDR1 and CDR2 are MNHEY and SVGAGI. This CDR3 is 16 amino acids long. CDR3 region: CASSYFSGRRTDTQYF. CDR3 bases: TGTGCCAGCAGTTACTTTTCGGGGAGACGCACAGATACGCAGTATTTT.

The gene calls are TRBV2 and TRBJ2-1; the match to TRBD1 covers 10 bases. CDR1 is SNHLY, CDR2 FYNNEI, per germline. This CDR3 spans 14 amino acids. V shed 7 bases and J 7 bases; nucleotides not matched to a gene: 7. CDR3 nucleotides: TGTGCCAGCACACTGGGACAGGGGATTAATGAGCAGTTCTTC. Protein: CASTLGQGINEQFF.

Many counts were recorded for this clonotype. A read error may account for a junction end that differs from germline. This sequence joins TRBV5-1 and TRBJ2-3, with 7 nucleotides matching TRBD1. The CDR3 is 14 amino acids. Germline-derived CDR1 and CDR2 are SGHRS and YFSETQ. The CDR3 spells CASRLGQSTDTQYF. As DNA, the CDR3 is TGCGCCAGCAGATTGGGACAGTCCACAGATACGCAGTATTTT.

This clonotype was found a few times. CDR3 bases: TGTGCCAGCTGGCTTTTCATGAACACTGAAGCTTTCTTT. Its translation is CASWLFMNTEAFF. V usage is TRBV6-1 and J usage is TRBJ1-1, with no clear D. Germline CDR1 and CDR2: MNHNS and SASEGT. CDR3 length: 13 residues. Trimming shortened V by 8 bases and J by 0 bases, and 10 bases separated the two germline ends.

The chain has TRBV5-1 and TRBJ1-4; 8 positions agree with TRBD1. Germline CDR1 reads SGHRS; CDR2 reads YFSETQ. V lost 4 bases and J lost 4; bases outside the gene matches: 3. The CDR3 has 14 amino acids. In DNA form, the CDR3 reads TGCGCCAGCAGCCCTACAGGGGGTAATGAAAAACTGTTTTTT. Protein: CASSPTGGNEKLFF.

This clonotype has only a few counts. The CDR3: CASSLALRLYEQYF. The DNA for the CDR3 is TGTGCCAGCAGTTTAGCGCTCAGGCTCTACGAGCAGTACTTC. V usage is TRBV12-3 or TRBV12-4 and J usage is TRBJ2-7, with D uncertain. This CDR3 spans 14 amino acids. V lost 0 bases and J 3 bases, leaving 9 bases between the germline ends.

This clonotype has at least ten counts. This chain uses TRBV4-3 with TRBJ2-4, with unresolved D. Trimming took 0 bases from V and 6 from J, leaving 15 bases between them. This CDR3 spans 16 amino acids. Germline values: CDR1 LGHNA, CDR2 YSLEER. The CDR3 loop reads CASSQDLWEGANIQYF. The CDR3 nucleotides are TGCGCCAGCAGCCAAGATTTGTGGGAAGGAGCAAACATTCAGTACTTC.

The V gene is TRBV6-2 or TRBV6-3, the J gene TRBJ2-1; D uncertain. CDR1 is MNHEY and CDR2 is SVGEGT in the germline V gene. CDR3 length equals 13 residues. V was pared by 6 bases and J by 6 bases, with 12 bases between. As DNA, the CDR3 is TGTGCCAGCAGAACGCCCCCGATCAATGAGCAGTTCTTC. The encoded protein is CASRTPPINEQFF.

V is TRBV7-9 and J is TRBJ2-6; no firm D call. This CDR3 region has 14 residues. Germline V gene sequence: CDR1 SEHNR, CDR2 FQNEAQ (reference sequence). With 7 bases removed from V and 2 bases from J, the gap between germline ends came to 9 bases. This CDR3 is CASTFSPGANVLTF. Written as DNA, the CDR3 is TGTGCCAGCACCTTCTCCCCTGGGGCCAACGTCCTGACTTTC.

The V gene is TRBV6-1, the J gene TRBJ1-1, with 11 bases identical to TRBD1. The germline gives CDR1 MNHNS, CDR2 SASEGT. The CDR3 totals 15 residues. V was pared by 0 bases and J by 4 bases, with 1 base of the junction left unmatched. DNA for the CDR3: TGTGCCAGCAGTGAAGCCGGGACAGGGGGCACTGAAGCTTTCTTT. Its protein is CASSEAGTGGTEAFF.

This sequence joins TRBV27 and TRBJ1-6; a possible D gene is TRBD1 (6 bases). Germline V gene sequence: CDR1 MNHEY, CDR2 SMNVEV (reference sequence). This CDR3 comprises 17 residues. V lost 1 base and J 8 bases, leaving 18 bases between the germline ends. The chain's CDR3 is CASSLYRTTGIDSPLHF. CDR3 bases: TGTGCCAGCAGTTTATACCGCACGACAGGAATTGATTCACCCCTCCACTTT.

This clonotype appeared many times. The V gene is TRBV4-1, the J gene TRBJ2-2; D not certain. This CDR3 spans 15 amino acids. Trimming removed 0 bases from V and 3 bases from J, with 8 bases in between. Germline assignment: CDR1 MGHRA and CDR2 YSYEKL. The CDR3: CASSQESGYTGELFF. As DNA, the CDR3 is TGCGCCAGCAGCCAAGAGAGTGGCTACACCGGGGAGCTGTTTTTT.

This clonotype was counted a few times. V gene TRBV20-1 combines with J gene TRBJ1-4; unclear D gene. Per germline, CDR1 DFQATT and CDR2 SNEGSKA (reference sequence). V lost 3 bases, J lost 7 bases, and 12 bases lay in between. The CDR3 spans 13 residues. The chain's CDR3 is CSARRRTGEKLFF. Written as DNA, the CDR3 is TGCAGTGCTAGGCGCCGAACGGGTGAAAAACTGTTTTTT.

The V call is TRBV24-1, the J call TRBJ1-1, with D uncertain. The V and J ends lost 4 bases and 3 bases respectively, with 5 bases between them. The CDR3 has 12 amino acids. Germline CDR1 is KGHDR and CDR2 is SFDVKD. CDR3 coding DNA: TGTGCCACCAGTGACCCGGACACTGAAGCTTTCTTT. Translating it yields CATSDPDTEAFF.

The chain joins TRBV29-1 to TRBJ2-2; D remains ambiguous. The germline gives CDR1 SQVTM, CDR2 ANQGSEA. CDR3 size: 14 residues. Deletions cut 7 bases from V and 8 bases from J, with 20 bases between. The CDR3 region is CSGRTDFLRGELFF. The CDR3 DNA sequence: TGCAGCGGAAGGACCGATTTCTTGAGGGGGGAGCTGTTTTTT.

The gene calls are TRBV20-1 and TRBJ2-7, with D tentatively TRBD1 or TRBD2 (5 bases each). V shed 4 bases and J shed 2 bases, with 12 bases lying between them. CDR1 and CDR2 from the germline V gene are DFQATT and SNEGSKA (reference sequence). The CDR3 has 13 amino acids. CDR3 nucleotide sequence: TGCAGTGCTAACCGGGACGGGACCTACGAGCAGTACTTC. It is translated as CSANRDGTYEQYF.

In nucleotides, the CDR3 is TGTGCCAGCAGTCAGGGTAGCGGGGGCCGGGACATTCAGTACTTC. This encodes CASSQGSGGRDIQYF. The chain recombines TRBV28 with TRBJ2-4, with 9 bases that match TRBD2. CDR3 length: 15 residues. Unmatched junction bases numbered 10, after V lost 5 bases and J lost 8 bases. Germline V gene lookup returns CDR1 MDHEN and CDR2 SYDVKM. The variable domain in full, completed from reference TRBV28 and TRBJ2-4, reads DVKVTQSSRYLVKRTGEKVFLECVQDMDHENMFWYRQDPGLGLRLIYFSYDVKMKEKGDIPEGYSVSREKKERFSLILESASTNQTSMYLCASSQGSGGRDIQYFGAGTRLSVL.

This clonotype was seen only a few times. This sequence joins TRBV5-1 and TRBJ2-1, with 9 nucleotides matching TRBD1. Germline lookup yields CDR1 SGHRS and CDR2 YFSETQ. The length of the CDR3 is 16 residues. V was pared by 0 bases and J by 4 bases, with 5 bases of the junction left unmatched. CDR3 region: CASSLDWTGDYNEQFF. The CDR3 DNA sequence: TGCGCCAGCAGCTTGGATTGGACAGGGGATTACAATGAGCAGTTCTTC. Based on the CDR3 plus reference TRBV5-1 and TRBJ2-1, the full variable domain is KAGVTQTPRYLIKTRGQQVTLSCSPISGHRSVSWYQQTPGQGLQFLFEYFSETQRNKGNFPGRFSGRQFSNSRSEMNVSTLELGDSALYLCASSLDWTGDYNEQFFGPGTRLTVL.